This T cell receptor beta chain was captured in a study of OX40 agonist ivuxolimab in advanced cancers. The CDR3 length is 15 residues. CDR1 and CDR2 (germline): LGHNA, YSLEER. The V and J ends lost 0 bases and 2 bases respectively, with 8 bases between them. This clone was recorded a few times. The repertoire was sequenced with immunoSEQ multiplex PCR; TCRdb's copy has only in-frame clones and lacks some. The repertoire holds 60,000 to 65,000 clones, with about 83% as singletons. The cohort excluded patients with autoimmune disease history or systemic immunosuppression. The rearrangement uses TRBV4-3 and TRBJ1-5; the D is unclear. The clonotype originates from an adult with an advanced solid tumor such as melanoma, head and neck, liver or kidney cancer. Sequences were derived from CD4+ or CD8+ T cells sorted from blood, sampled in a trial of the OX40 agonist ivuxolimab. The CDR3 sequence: CASSQDRDRNQPQHF. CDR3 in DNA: TGCGCCAGCAGCCAAGATCGAGATCGCAATCAGCCCCAGCATTTT.